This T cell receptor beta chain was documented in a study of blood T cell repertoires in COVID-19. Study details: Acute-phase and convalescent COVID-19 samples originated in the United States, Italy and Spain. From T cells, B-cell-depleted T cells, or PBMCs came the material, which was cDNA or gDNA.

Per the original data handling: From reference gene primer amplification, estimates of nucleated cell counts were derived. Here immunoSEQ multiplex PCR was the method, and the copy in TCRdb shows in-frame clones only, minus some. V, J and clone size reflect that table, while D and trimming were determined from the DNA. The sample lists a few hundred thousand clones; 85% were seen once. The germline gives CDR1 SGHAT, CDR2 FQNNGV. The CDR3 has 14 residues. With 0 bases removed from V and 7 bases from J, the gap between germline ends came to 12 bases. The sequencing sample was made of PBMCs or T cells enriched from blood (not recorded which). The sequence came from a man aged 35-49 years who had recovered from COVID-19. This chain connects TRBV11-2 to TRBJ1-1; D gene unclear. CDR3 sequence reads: CASSLDPEVGEAFF. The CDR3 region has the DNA TGTGCCAGCAGCTTAGATCCCGAGGTGGGTGAAGCTTTCTTT. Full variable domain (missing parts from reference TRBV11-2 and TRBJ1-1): EAGVAQSPRYKIIEKRQSVAFWCNPISGHATLYWYQQILGQGPKLLIQFQNNGVVDDSQLPKDRFSAERLKGVDSTLKIQPAKLEDSAVYLCASSLDPEVGEAFFGQGTRLTVV.